What follows describes a single T cell receptor beta chain. This specimen comes from a study of blood T cell repertoires in COVID-19. Sequenced by immunoSEQ multiplex PCR; TCRdb stores in-frame clones only, minus some. In the table there are some 270,000 clones, around nine tenths of which are singletons. The CDR3 has 16 residues. V shed 1 base and J shed 2 bases, with 15 bases lying between them. Germline CDR1 MNHNS, CDR2 SASEGT. The chain carries TRBV6-1 and TRBJ2-7; a weak D match, TRBD2 (5 bases). This TCR came from a woman aged 60-75 years who had recovered from COVID-19. The sequenced material came from peripheral blood. In DNA, the CDR3 is TGTGCCAGCAGTGAAGGTTCCACGGGGTTGCCCTACGAGCAGTACTTC. Translation gives CASSEGSTGLPYEQYF.